One and the same sample provided the 11 T cell receptor beta chains below, sequenced in a study of shared clonotypes between healthy human individuals. Produced via immunoSEQ multiplex PCR; TCRdb's table is partial and in-frame only. The sample holds 2 million to 2.5 million clones, 80% to 95% seen once. The specimen was naive CD4+ T cells from PBMCs. The subset: CD45RA+ positively selected. The receptors here all came from a man aged 18 to 29 in good health. Some clones in this sample may be carry-over from other donors' samples.

To note about this clone: The sample contains more than one DNA sequence encoding this CDR3. V gene TRBV7-2 combines with J gene TRBJ2-2; D possibly matches TRBD1 or TRBD2 (5 bases each). V was trimmed by 0 bases and J by 4 bases, leaving 6 bases between them. CDR3 length: 14 residues. Germline V gene lookup returns CDR1 SGHTA and CDR2 FQGNSA. For the CDR3, the DNA is TGTGCCAGCAGCTTAGCGGGGACCACCGGGGAGCTGTTTTTT. This gives the protein CASSLAGTTGELFF.

This clone was counted once. The genes are TRBV2 and TRBJ2-5, with D unclear. Between the trimmed V and J ends, which lost 10 bases and 2 bases, there was a span of 17 bases. CDR1 and CDR2 from the germline V gene are SNHLY and FYNNEI. The CDR3 is 14 residues long. CDR3 amino acids: CATRQSWSQETQYF. Written as DNA, the CDR3 is TGTGCCACGAGGCAGAGTTGGTCTCAAGAGACCCAGTACTTC.

The V gene is TRBV27, the J gene TRBJ2-4; D perhaps matches TRBD2 (6 bases). CDR3 length: 16 amino acids. CDR1 is MNHEY and CDR2 is SMNVEV in the germline V gene (reference sequence). The V gene lost 4 bases and the J gene lost 9 bases, with 22 bases spanning the gap. This CDR3 reads CASSYSGTAIEGIQYF. Written as DNA, the CDR3 is TGTGCCAGCAGTTACTCCGGGACTGCCATAGAGGGCATTCAGTACTTC.

The chain has TRBV7-6 and TRBJ2-3; no clear D gene. The CDR3 runs to 14 residues. Germline assignment: CDR1 SGHVS and CDR2 FNYEAQ. The V end was cut by 2 bases, the J end by 0 bases, with 6 bases between. CDR3 nucleotides: TGTGCCAGCAGCTTAAGTCAGAGCACAGATACGCAGTATTTT. This sequence encodes CASSLSQSTDTQYF.

The chain couples TRBV5-1 to TRBJ1-1; perhaps TRBD1 as D (5 bases). Trimming removed 7 bases from V and 3 bases from J, with 16 bases in between. This CDR3 has 14 amino acids. The germline V gene encodes CDR1 SGHRS and CDR2 YFSETQ. Here the CDR3 reads CASRRTGDHTEAFF. CDR3 nucleotides: TGCGCCAGCCGTCGTACGGGGGATCACACTGAAGCTTTCTTT.

This chain links TRBV6-5 with TRBJ2-7; a possible D gene is TRBD2 (6 bases). V lost 0 bases to trimming and J lost 0 bases, with 12 bases between them. Per the germline V gene, CDR1 is MNHEY and CDR2 is SVGAGI. CDR3 length: 16 residues. CDR3 coding DNA: TGTGCCAGCAGTTACTCGAGGGTAGCGGCCTCCTACGAGCAGTACTTC. It codes for CASSYSRVAASYEQYF.

The chain couples TRBV27 to TRBJ2-3, with TRBD2 as a possible D gene (7 bases). CDR3 length equals 15 residues. The germline V gene encodes CDR1 MNHEY and CDR2 SMNVEV (reference sequence). Trimming stripped 0 bases from V and 3 bases from J, with 10 bases between. This CDR3 reads CASSLSGGRTDTQYF. CDR3 DNA sequence: TGTGCCAGCAGTTTATCGGGGGGGCGGACAGATACGCAGTATTTT.

The chain joins TRBV5-1 to TRBJ2-5; a possible D gene is TRBD2 (5 bases). CDR3 length: 14 residues. The ends were cut back, 4 bases at V and 5 bases at J, with 15 bases in the middle. Germline CDR1 is SGHRS and CDR2 is YFSETQ. DNA of the CDR3: TGCGCCAGCAGCCGGACCCCGGGGATGGAGACCCAGTACTTC. Protein product: CASSRTPGMETQYF.

This sequence joins TRBV29-1 and TRBJ1-4; D remains ambiguous. The CDR3 contains 14 residues. Trimming removed 7 bases from V and 3 bases from J, with 15 bases in between. In germline, CDR1 is SQVTM, CDR2 ANQGSEA. The CDR3 region is CSGSWGPANEKLFF. The CDR3 nucleotides are TGCAGCGGGAGTTGGGGTCCGGCTAATGAAAAACTGTTTTTT.

V and J are TRBV11-2 and TRBJ2-2; 9 bases line up with TRBD2. V shed 5 bases and J 5 bases; nucleotides not matched to a gene: 0. This CDR3 spans 13 amino acids. Germline V gene sequence: CDR1 SGHAT, CDR2 FQNNGV. The CDR3 sequence: CASSAGGTGELFF. The CDR3 DNA sequence: TGTGCCAGCAGCGCGGGGGGGACCGGGGAGCTGTTTTTT.

The chain is built from TRBV27 and TRBJ2-7, with D possibly matching TRBD1 (5 bases). V was shortened by 6 bases and J by 3 bases, with 12 bases between the two germline ends. The germline V gene encodes CDR1 MNHEY and CDR2 SMNVEV (reference sequence). The CDR3 is made up of 13 amino acids. Written as DNA, the CDR3 is TGTGCCAGCAGATCGGCCGACAGCTACGAGCAGTACTTC. Its translation: CASRSADSYEQYF.